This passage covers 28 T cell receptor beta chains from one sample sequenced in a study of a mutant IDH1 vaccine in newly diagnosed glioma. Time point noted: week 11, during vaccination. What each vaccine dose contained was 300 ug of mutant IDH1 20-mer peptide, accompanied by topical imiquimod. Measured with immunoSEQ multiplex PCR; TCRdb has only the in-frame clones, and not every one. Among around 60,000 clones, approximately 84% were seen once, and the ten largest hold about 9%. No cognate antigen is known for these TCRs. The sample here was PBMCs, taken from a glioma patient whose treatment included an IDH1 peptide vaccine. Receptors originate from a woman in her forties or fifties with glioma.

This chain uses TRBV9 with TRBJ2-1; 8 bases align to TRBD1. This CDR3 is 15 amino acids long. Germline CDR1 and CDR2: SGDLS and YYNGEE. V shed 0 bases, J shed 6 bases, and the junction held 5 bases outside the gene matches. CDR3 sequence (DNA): TGTGCCAGCAGCGTAGTGGGGGACAGGCGCAATGAGCAGTTCTTC. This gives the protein CASSVVGDRRNEQFF.

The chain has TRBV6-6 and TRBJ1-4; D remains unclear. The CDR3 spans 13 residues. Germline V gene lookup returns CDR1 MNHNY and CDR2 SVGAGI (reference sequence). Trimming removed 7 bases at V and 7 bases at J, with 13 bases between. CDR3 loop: CASTSRRVEKLFF. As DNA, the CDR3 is TGTGCCAGCACCAGTAGGAGGGTTGAAAAACTGTTTTTT.

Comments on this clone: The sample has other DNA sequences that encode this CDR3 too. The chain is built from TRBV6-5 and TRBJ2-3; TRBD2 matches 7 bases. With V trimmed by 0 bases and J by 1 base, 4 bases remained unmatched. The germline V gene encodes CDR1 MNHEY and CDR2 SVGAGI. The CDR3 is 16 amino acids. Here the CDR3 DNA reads TGTGCCAGCAGTTACTCGAGTCGGGGGGGCACAGATACGCAGTATTTT. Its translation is CASSYSSRGGTDTQYF.

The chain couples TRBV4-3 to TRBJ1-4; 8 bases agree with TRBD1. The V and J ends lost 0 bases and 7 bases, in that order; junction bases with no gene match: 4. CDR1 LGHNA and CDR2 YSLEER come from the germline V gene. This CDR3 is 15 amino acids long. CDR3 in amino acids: CASSQEYRGSEKLFF. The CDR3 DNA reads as TGCGCCAGCAGCCAAGAGTACAGGGGGAGTGAAAAACTGTTTTTT.

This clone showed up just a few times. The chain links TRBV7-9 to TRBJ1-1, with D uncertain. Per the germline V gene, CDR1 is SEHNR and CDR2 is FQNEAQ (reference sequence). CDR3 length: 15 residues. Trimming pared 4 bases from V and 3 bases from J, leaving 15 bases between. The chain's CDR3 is CASSSGFSEHTEAFF. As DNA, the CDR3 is TGTGCCAGCAGCTCCGGTTTTTCAGAGCACACTGAAGCTTTCTTT.

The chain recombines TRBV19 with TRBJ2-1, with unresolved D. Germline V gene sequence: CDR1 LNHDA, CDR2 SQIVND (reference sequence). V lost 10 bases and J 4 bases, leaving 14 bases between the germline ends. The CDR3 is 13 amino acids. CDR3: CATEGPLYNEQFF. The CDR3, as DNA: TGTGCCACCGAAGGGCCCCTTTACAATGAGCAGTTCTTC.

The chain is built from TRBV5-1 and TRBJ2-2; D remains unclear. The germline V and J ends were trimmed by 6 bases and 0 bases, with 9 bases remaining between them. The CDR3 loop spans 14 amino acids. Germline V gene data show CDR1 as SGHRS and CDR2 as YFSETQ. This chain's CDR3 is CASTKTPNTGELFF. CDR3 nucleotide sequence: TGCGCCAGCACCAAAACACCGAACACCGGGGAGCTGTTTTTT.

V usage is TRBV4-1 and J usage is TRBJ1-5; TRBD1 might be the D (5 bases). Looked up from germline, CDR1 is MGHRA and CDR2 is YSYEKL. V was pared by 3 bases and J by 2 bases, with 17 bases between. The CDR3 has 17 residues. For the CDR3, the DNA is TGCGCCAGCAGCCAGCGTCAGGGTGGGGAGGGCAATCAGCCCCAGCATTTT. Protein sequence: CASSQRQGGEGNQPQHF.

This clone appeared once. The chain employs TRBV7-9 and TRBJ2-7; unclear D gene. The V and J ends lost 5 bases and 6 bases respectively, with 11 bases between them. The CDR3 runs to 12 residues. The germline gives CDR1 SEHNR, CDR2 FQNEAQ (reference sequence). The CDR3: CASSLSIGEQYF. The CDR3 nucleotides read TGTGCCAGCAGCCTATCCATAGGCGAGCAGTACTTC.

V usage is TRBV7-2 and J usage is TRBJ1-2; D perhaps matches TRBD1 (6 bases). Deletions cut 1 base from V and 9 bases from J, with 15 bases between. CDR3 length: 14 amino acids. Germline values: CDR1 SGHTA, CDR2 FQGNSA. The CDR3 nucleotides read TGTGCCAGCAGCTTAGGGGGGGCGGACGCACGCTACACCTTC. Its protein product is CASSLGGADARYTF. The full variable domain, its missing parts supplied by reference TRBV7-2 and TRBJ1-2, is GAGVSQSPSNKVTEKGKDVELRCDPISGHTALYWYRQSLGQGLEFLIYFQGNSAPDKSGLPSDRFSAERTGGSVSTLTIQRTQQEDSAVYLCASSLGGADARYTFGSGTRLTVV.

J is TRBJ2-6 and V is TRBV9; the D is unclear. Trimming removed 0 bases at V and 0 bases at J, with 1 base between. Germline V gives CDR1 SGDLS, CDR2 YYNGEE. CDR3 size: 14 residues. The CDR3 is CASSVASGANVLTF. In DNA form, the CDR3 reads TGTGCCAGCAGCGTAGCCTCTGGGGCCAACGTCCTGACTTTC.

The CDR3 sequence: CASSPDERSGKLFF. CDR3 nucleotides: TGTGCCAGCAGTCCGGACGAGAGATCGGGAAAACTGTTTTTT. The chain employs TRBV5-8 and TRBJ1-4; D unclear. This CDR3 has 14 residues. CDR1 and CDR2 (germline): SGHTS, YDEGEE. V was pared by 5 bases and J by 10 bases, with 18 bases between. Supplemented by reference TRBV5-8 and TRBJ1-4, the full variable domain reads EAGVTQSPTHLIKTRGQQATLRCSPISGHTSVYWYQQALGLGLQFLLWYDEGEERNRGNFPPRFSGRQFPNYSSELNVNALELEDSALYLCASSPDERSGKLFFGSGTQLSVL.

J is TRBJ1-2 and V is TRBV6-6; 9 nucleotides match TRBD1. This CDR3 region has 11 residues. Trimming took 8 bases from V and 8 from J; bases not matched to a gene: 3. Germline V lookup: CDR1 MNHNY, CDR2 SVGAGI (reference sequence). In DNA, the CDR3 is TGTGCCAGCTCGGACAGGGGCGGCTACACCTTC. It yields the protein CASSDRGGYTF.

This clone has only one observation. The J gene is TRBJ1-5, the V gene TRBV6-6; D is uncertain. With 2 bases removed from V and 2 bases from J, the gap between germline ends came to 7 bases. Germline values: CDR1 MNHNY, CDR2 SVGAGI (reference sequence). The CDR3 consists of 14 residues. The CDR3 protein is CASSYGNGNQPQHF. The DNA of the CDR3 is TGTGCCAGCAGTTACGGCAATGGCAATCAGCCCCAGCATTTT.

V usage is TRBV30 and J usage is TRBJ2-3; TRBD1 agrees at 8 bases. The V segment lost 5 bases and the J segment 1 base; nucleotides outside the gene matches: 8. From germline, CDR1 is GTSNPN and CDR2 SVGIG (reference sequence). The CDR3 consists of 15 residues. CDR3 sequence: CAWGTGTGRTDTQYF. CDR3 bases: TGTGCCTGGGGGACCGGGACAGGACGCACAGATACGCAGTATTTT.

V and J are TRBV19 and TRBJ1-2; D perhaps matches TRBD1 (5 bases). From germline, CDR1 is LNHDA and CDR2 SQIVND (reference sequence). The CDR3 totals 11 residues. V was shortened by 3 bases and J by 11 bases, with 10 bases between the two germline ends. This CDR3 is CASSIRAKYTF. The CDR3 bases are TGTGCCAGTAGTATCAGGGCTAAGTACACCTTC. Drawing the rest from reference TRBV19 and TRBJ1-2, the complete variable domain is DGGITQSPKYLFRKEGQNVTLSCEQNLNHDAMYWYRQDPGQGLRLIYYSQIVNDFQKGDIAEGYSVSREKKESFPLTVTSAQKNPTAFYLCASSIRAKYTFGSGTRLTVV.

The CDR3 nucleotides read TGTGCCAGCAGCCCCGGACTTAAGAGCAATCAGCCCCAGCATTTT. Encoded protein: CASSPGLKSNQPQHF. The chain combines TRBV28 with TRBJ1-5; D ambiguous. The CDR3 is 15 amino acids. Per germline, CDR1 MDHEN and CDR2 SYDVKM. Trimming shortened V by 6 bases and J by 1 base, and 13 bases separated the two germline ends.

The CDR3 is CASSEARSNQPQHF. The CDR3 DNA reads as TGTGCCAGCAGTGAAGCGCGTTCGAATCAGCCCCAGCATTTT. The chain has TRBV2 and TRBJ1-5, with no clear D. The V and J ends lost 0 bases and 4 bases respectively, with 7 bases between them. Germline assignment: CDR1 SNHLY and CDR2 FYNNEI. The CDR3 covers 14 residues.

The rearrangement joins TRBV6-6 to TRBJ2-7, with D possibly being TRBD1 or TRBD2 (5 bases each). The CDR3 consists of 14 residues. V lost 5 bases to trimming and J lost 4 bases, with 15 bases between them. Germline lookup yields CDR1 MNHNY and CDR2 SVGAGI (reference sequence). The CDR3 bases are TGTGCCAGCAGTCACGCCGGGACGGTATACGAGCAGTACTTC. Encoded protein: CASSHAGTVYEQYF.

CDR3 sequence: CASTPREDTIYF. The CDR3 DNA sequence: TGTGCCAGCACTCCCCGAGAGGACACCATATATTTT. This chain joins TRBV2 and TRBJ1-3; no definite D call. Germline V gene data show CDR1 as SNHLY and CDR2 as FYNNEI. CDR3 size: 12 residues. Trimming removed 7 bases from V and 8 bases from J, with 12 bases in between.

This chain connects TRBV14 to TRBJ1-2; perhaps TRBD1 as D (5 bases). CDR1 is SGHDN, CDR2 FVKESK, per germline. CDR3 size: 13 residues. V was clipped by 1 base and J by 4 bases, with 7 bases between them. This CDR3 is CASSQGGPYGYTF. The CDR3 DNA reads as TGTGCCAGCAGCCAAGGGGGCCCCTATGGCTACACCTTC.

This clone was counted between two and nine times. The DNA of the CDR3 is TGTGCCAGCAGCTTAACAGGGGGCACTGAAGCTTTCTTT. Translating it yields CASSLTGGTEAFF. The chain links TRBV5-4 to TRBJ1-1; 8 bases are shared with TRBD1. CDR3 length equals 13 residues. Germline V gene sequence: CDR1 SGHNT, CDR2 YYREEE (reference sequence). V was clipped by 2 bases and J by 4 bases; unmatched bases: 1.

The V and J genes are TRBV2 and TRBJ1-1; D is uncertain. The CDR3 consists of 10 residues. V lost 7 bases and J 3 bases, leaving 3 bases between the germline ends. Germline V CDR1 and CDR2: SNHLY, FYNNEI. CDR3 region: CASIYTEAFF. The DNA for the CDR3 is TGTGCCAGCATTTACACTGAAGCTTTCTTT.

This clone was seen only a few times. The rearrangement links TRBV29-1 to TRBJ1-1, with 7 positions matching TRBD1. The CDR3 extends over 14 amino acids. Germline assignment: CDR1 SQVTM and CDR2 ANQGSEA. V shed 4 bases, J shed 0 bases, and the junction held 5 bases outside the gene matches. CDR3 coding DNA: TGCAGCGTTGGGGAAGGGACAGTGAACACTGAAGCTTTCTTT. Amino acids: CSVGEGTVNTEAFF.

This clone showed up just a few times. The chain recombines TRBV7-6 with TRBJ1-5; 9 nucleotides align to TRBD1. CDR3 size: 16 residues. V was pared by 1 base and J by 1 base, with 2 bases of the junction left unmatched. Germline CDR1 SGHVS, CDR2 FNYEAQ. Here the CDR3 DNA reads TGTGCCAGCAGCTTAGGTGGGACAGGGAGCAATCAGCCCCAGCATTTT. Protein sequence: CASSLGGTGSNQPQHF.

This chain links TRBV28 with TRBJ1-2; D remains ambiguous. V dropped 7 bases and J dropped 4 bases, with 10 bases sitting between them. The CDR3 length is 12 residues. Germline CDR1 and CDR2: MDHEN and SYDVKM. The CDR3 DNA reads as TGTGCCAGCACGGAGGGAAGCTATGGCTACACCTTC. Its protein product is CASTEGSYGYTF.

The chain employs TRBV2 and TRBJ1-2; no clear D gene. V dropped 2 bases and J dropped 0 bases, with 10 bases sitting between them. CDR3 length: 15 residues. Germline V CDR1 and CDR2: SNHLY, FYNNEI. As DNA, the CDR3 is TGTGCCAGCAGTGAAACCGGGCAGGCTAACTATGGCTACACCTTC. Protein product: CASSETGQANYGYTF.

The CDR3: CASSPNGEAGELFF. Here the CDR3 DNA reads TGCGCCAGCAGCCCGAATGGTGAGGCCGGGGAGCTGTTTTTT. The chain couples TRBV5-1 to TRBJ2-2; D uncertain. Germline-derived CDR1 and CDR2 are SGHRS and YFSETQ. The V end was cut by 4 bases, the J end by 6 bases, with 13 bases between. This CDR3 region has 14 residues.